Each of the 5 T cell receptor beta chains below was sequenced from the same sample in a study of shared clonotypes between healthy human individuals. The method was immunoSEQ multiplex PCR; TCRdb's version includes in-frame clones alone and lacks a portion of them. There are about 680,000 clones in the sample; approximately 79% occur only once, and 1.7% lies in the top ten. Sequencing was performed on memory CD4+ T cells sorted from blood. Subset indicated: CD45RA-negative fraction. Receptors were obtained from a woman in her thirties in good health.

The chain combines TRBV2 with TRBJ2-5, with D possibly TRBD2 on 5 matching bases. V lost 2 bases to trimming and J lost 4 bases, with 14 bases between them. The length of the CDR3 is 15 residues. Germline lookup yields CDR1 SNHLY and CDR2 FYNNEI. The DNA for the CDR3 is TGTGCCAGCAGTGAATATGGGGTGGGAGCAGAGACCCAGTACTTC. Translated: CASSEYGVGAETQYF.

This clone has more than one count but fewer than ten. The V call is TRBV29-1, the J call TRBJ1-3, with unresolved D. The ends were cut back, 7 bases at V and 0 bases at J, with 13 bases in the middle. This CDR3 is 14 amino acids long. The germline V gene encodes CDR1 SQVTM and CDR2 ANQGSEA. The CDR3: CSGVDYSSGNTIYF. The CDR3 DNA reads as TGCAGCGGAGTCGATTACTCCTCTGGAAACACCATATATTTT.

V gene TRBV6-5 combines with J gene TRBJ2-7; a possible D gene is TRBD1 (7 bases). V gave up 2 bases and J gave up 4 bases, with 15 bases separating them. The CDR3 runs 15 residues. The germline CDR1 and CDR2 sequences are MNHEY and SVGAGI. Here the CDR3 reads CASSYTQGGGYEQYF. DNA of the CDR3: TGTGCCAGCAGTTACACGCAGGGGGGCGGATACGAGCAGTACTTC.

The chain has TRBV27 and TRBJ2-5, with a possible D match to TRBD2 (5 bases). CDR3 length: 15 residues. Germline V gene sequence: CDR1 MNHEY, CDR2 SMNVEV (reference sequence). V dropped 1 base and J dropped 5 bases, with 14 bases sitting between them. CDR3 loop: CASSLYGLSGETQYF. The CDR3 DNA reads as TGTGCCAGCAGTTTATATGGGTTGTCGGGGGAGACCCAGTACTTC.

V gene TRBV6-1 combines with J gene TRBJ2-5; the match to TRBD2 covers 8 bases. With V trimmed by 3 bases and J by 3 bases, 6 bases remained unmatched. CDR1 MNHNS and CDR2 SASEGT come from the germline V gene. The CDR3 length is 15 residues. In nucleotides, the CDR3 is TGTGCCAGCAGTGATCCAGCGGGGGATAAAGAGACCCAGTACTTC. It specifies CASSDPAGDKETQYF.